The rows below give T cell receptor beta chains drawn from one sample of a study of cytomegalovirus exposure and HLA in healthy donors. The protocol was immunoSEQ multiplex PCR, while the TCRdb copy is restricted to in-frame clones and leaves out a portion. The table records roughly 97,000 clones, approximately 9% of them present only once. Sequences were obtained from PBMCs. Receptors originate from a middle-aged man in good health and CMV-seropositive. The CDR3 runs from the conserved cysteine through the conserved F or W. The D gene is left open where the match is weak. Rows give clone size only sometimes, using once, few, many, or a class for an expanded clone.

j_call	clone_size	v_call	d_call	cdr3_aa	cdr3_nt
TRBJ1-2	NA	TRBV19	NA	CASVVSGVQAPYGYTF	TGTGCCAGTGTAGTTTCTGGTGTTCAGGCACCCTATGGCTACACCTTC
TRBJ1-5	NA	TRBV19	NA	CATGLTSSNQPQHF	TGTGCCACTGGGTTGACAAGTAGCAATCAGCCCCAGCATTTT
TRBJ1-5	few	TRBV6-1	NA	CASSELSNQPQHF	TGTGCCAGCAGTGAACTTAGCAATCAGCCCCAGCATTTT
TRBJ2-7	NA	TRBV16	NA	CASSPEFRGCLYF	TGTGCCAGCAGCCCGGAATTCCGCGGTTGTCTGTACTTC
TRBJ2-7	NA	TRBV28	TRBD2	CASSLWAGTRRSSSSYEQYF	TGTGCCAGCAGTTTATGGGCCGGGACTAGGAGGAGCTCCTCCTCCTACGAGCAGTACTTC
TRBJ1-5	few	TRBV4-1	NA	CASSQVAGAGTQPQHF	TGCGCCAGCAGCCAAGTAGCGGGGGCCGGGACTCAGCCCCAGCATTTT
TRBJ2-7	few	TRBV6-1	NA	CASSDGGKPYEQYF	TGTGCCAGCAGTGACGGCGGGAAGCCCTACGAGCAGTACTTC
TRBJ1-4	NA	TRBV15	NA	CATSRPGGKLFF	TGTGCCACCAGCCGCCCGGGCGGGAAACTGTTTTTT
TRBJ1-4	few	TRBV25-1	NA	CASSEYATGEKLFF	TGTGCCAGCAGTGAATATGCGACGGGTGAAAAACTGTTTTTT
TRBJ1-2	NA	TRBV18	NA	CASSPLEGKVDGYTF	TGTGCCAGCTCACCGCTTGAGGGAAAGGTGGATGGCTACACCTTC
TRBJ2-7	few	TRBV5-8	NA	CASSRGRGYEQYF	TGTGCCAGCAGCCGGGGGAGGGGGTACGAGCAGTACTTC
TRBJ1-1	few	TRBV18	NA	CASSPRTGGDTEAFF	TGTGCCAGCTCACCGCGGACGGGGGGGGATACTGAAGCTTTCTTT
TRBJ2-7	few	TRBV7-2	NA	CASSFGSAYEQYF	TGTGCCAGCAGCTTTGGCTCCGCCTACGAGCAGTACTTC
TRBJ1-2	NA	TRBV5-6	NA	CASSFRERINYGYTF	TGTGCCAGCAGCTTCCGAGAACGAATTAACTATGGCTACACCTTC
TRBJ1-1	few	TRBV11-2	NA	CASSLNEGAEAFF	TGTGCCAGCAGCTTAAATGAAGGGGCCGAAGCTTTCTTT
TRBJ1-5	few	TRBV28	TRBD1	CASSPTGGFSQPQHF	TGTGCCAGCAGCCCCACAGGGGGCTTTAGTCAGCCCCAGCATTTT
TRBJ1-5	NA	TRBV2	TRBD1	CASREGAQPQHF	TGTGCCAGCAGGGAGGGGGCGCAGCCCCAGCATTTT
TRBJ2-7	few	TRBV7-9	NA	CASSPYEGAYEQYF	TGTGCCAGCAGCCCCTACGAGGGGGCCTACGAGCAGTACTTC
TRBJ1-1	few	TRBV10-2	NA	CASSLGRSMNTEAFF	TGCGCCAGCAGTCTCGGTAGGAGCATGAACACTGAAGCTTTCTTT
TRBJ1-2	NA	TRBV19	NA	CASSLDRDYGYTF	TGTGCCAGTAGTCTGGACAGAGACTATGGCTACACCTTC
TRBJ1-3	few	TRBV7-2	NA	CASSQQGGTGNTIYF	TGTGCCAGCAGTCAACAGGGTGGCACTGGAAACACCATATATTTT
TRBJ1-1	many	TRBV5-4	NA	CASSLGADSTF	TGTGCCAGCAGCTTGGGCGCGGACTCGACCTTT
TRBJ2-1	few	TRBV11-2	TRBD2	CASSRRPGLAGELEQFF	TGTGCCAGCAGCAGGAGACCGGGACTAGCGGGAGAGCTTGAGCAGTTCTTC
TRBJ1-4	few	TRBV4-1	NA	CASSQVVVRVRTTNEKLFF	TGCGCCAGCAGCCAAGTCGTGGTCAGGGTTCGGACAACTAATGAAAAACTGTTTTTT
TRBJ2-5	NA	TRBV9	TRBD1	CASSVAGQLGTQYF	TGTGCCAGCAGCGTAGCGGGACAGTTAGGGACCCAGTACTTC
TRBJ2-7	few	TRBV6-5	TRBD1	CASSYGGTGPYEQYF	TGTGCCAGCAGTTACGGCGGGACAGGGCCCTACGAGCAGTACTTC
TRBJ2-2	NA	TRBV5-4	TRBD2	CASSRLAGETGELFF	TGTGCCAGCAGCCGGCTAGCGGGAGAGACCGGGGAGCTGTTTTTT
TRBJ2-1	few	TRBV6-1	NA	CASSGNRFFVFF	TGTGCCAGCAGTGGAAACAGGTTCTTCGTATTCTTC
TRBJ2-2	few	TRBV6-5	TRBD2	CASSYLVAGGPGELFF	TGTGCCAGCAGTTACTTAGTAGCGGGAGGGCCCGGGGAGCTGTTTTTT
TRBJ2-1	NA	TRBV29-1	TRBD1	CSVESRGLYNEQFF	TGCAGCGTTGAATCCAGGGGGCTGTACAATGAGCAGTTCTTC
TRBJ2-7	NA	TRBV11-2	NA	CASSSQGYEQYF	TGTGCCAGCAGCTCTCAGGGCTACGAGCAGTACTTC
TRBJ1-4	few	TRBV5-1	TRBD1	CASSSDRASPTTNEKLFF	TGCGCCAGCAGCTCAGACAGGGCCTCACCGACAACTAATGAAAAACTGTTTTTT
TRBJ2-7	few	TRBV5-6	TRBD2	CASSWGRGVPQYF	TGTGCCAGCAGCTGGGGTCGGGGGGTCCCGCAGTACTTC
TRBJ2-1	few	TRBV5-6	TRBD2	CASSLVREGRDEQFF	TGTGCCAGCAGCTTGGTACGGGAGGGCCGCGATGAGCAGTTCTTC
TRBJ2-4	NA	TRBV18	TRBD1	CASSQNRGGENIQYF	TGTGCCAGCTCACAAAACAGGGGCGGCGAAAACATTCAGTACTTC
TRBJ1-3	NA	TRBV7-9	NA	CASSLSGVSGNTIYF	TGTGCCAGCAGCTTAAGCGGAGTCTCTGGAAACACCATATATTTT
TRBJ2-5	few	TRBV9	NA	CASSVDSSQETQYF	TGTGCCAGCAGCGTAGATTCATCCCAAGAGACCCAGTACTTC
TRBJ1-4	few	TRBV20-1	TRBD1	CSASRDRLFF	TGCAGTGCTAGTAGGGACAGACTGTTTTTT
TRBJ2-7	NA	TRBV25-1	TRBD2	CASSQTGLEVYEQYF	TGTGCCAGCAGTCAGACGGGACTAGAGGTCTACGAGCAGTACTTC
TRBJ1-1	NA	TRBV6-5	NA	CASSYRQGWNEAFF	TGTGCCAGCAGTTATAGGCAGGGGTGGAATGAAGCTTTCTTT
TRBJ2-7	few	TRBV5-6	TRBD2	CASSSIIPATKRDYEQYF	TGTGCCAGCAGTTCCATCATCCCCGCGACTAAGCGGGACTACGAGCAGTACTTC
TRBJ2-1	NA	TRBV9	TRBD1	CASSPDRGNEQFF	TGTGCCAGCAGCCCTGACAGGGGGAATGAGCAGTTCTTC
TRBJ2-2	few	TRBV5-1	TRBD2	CASSSTSGSRGELFF	TGCGCCAGCAGCTCGACTAGCGGGAGTCGTGGGGAGCTGTTTTTT
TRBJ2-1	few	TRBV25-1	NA	CASSDPGRGEQFF	TGTGCCAGCAGTGATCCCGGGAGAGGTGAGCAGTTCTTC
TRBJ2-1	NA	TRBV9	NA	CASSVSRTNDEQFF	TGTGCCAGCAGCGTATCCCGGACTAACGATGAGCAGTTCTTC
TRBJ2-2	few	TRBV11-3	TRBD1	CASSVTGGTGELFF	TGTGCCAGCAGCGTAACAGGGGGCACCGGGGAGCTGTTTTTT
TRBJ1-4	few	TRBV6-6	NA	CASSYGREKLFF	TGTGCCAGCAGTTACGGGAGGGAAAAACTGTTTTTT
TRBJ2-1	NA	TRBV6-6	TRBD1	CASSDRGRGYNEQFF	TGTGCCAGCAGTGACAGGGGGCGCGGATACAATGAGCAGTTCTTC